A single sample gave rise to the 5 T cell receptor beta chains below, sequenced in a study of blood T cell repertoires in COVID-19. Only in-frame clones appear in the TCRdb table, and some are missing; sequencing was by immunoSEQ multiplex PCR. The sample lists fewer than 300,000 clones; over 75% were seen once. The material sequenced was PBMCs or T cells enriched from blood (not recorded which). These receptor sequences come from a man between 18 and 29 years old who had recovered from COVID-19.

CDR3 sequence reads: CASSIMGEGNQPQHF. CDR3 nucleotides: TGTGCCAGTAGTATAATGGGCGAAGGCAATCAGCCCCAGCATTTT. This rearrangement joins TRBV19 to TRBJ1-5; D gene ambiguous. From germline, CDR1 is LNHDA and CDR2 SQIVND (reference sequence). This CDR3 has 15 amino acids. The V and J ends lost 2 bases and 2 bases respectively, with 10 bases between them.

V usage is TRBV19 and J usage is TRBJ2-7; no reliable D call. CDR1 is LNHDA, CDR2 SQIVND, per germline (reference sequence). The V and J ends lost 0 bases and 6 bases respectively, with 9 bases between them. The CDR3 runs to 13 residues. CDR3 in DNA: TGTGCCAGTAGTATAGATTTTAGGAGCGAGCAGTACTTC. It specifies CASSIDFRSEQYF.

The chain links TRBV5-1 to TRBJ2-3; 10 bases are a match to TRBD1. The length of the CDR3 is 16 residues. Germline lookup yields CDR1 SGHRS and CDR2 YFSETQ. After removal of 2 bases from V and 3 bases from J, the junction contained 6 bases not matched to a gene. The CDR3 DNA reads TGCGCCAGCAGCTTAGGACAGGGGGGATGGACAGATACGCAGTATTTT. Its translation: CASSLGQGGWTDTQYF.

CDR3 in amino acids: CASSQEPSGRGDEQFF. The CDR3 DNA reads as TGCGCCAGCAGCCAAGAGCCTAGCGGGAGAGGGGATGAGCAGTTCTTC. V and J are TRBV4-1 and TRBJ2-1, with 10 bases identical to TRBD2. Germline V gene sequence: CDR1 MGHRA, CDR2 YSYEKL. Trimming cost V 0 bases and J 8 bases; bases outside gene matches: 7. The CDR3 totals 16 residues.

The chain links TRBV5-1 to TRBJ1-6; possible D gene TRBD1, 6 bases. V was trimmed by 0 bases and J by 5 bases, leaving 6 bases between them. The germline gives CDR1 SGHRS, CDR2 YFSETQ. The CDR3 consists of 14 residues. The CDR3 DNA reads as TGCGCCAGCAGCTTGGGACAGGATAATTCACCCCTCCACTTT. Translated: CASSLGQDNSPLHF. The variable domain in full, with the rest retrieved from reference TRBV5-1 and TRBJ1-6, is KAGVTQTPRYLIKTRGQQVTLSCSPISGHRSVSWYQQTPGQGLQFLFEYFSETQRNKGNFPGRFSGRQFSNSRSEMNVSTLELGDSALYLCASSLGQDNSPLHFGNGTRLTVT.